The 30 T cell receptor beta chains given below trace back to one sample, sequenced in a study of T cell responses to AZD1222 COVID-19 vaccine (dated by TCRdb to the early 2020s). Library generation was performed with the immunoSEQ multiplex PCR assay. As stored in TCRdb, this immuneACCESS dataset retains in-frame rearrangements with V and J assigned. A fraction of the clones does not appear; measured against another copy, unresolved V genes explain less than half of the discrepancy, and the remainder lacks a known reason. For this sample there are 110,000 to 150,000 clones; 92% appear just once. Just over 3% of the sample lies in the top ten. In light of the paper, this sample's time point label describes: baseline before first vaccination. Source: peripheral blood, taken on day 0 of AZD1222 vaccination. These receptors were taken from an adult in good health.

The V gene is TRBV5-1, the J gene TRBJ2-7; TRBD1 matches 8 bases. With V trimmed by 1 base and J by 5 bases, 2 bases remained unmatched. Germline values: CDR1 SGHRS, CDR2 YFSETQ. The CDR3 covers 13 residues. The CDR3 is CASSLRQGNEQYF. DNA for the CDR3: TGCGCCAGCAGCTTGCGACAGGGGAACGAGCAGTACTTC.

The J gene is TRBJ2-7, the V gene TRBV18, with 13 bases matching TRBD2. The V and J ends lost 2 bases and 0 bases, in that order; junction bases with no gene match: 7. Germline V gene sequence: CDR1 KGHSH, CDR2 LQKENI. The CDR3 totals 18 residues. CDR3 in amino acids: CASSPAGTSGTFSYEQYF. In DNA form, the CDR3 reads TGTGCCAGCTCACCAGCCGGGACTAGCGGGACCTTCTCCTACGAGCAGTACTTC.

The chain recombines TRBV11-3 with TRBJ2-7; D may match TRBD1 or TRBD2 (5 bases each). Germline-derived CDR1 and CDR2 are SGHNT and YENEEA. V was pared by 5 bases and J by 2 bases, with 13 bases between. The CDR3 spans 14 residues. The CDR3 sequence: CASSPGAFPYEQYF. As DNA, the CDR3 is TGTGCCAGCAGCCCCGGGGCTTTTCCCTACGAGCAGTACTTC.

CDR3 region: CASSVGFRSGEEQYF. The CDR3, as DNA: TGTGCCAGCAGCGTAGGGTTTCGTAGCGGGGAAGAGCAGTACTTC. The chain links TRBV9 to TRBJ2-7; 8 bases fit TRBD2. Trimming removed 0 bases from V and 7 bases from J; junction bases left unmatched: 9. This CDR3 has 15 amino acids. Germline CDR1 and CDR2: SGDLS and YYNGEE.

To note about this clone: Within the sample, other DNA sequences also encode this same CDR3. The J gene is TRBJ1-6, the V gene TRBV5-6, with D perhaps TRBD1 (5 bases). Germline CDR1 is SGHDT and CDR2 is YYEEEE. The CDR3 contains 15 residues. Trimming removed 3 bases from V and 5 bases from J, with 12 bases in between. The CDR3: CASSYGTANNSPLHF. CDR3 DNA sequence: TGTGCCAGCAGCTATGGGACGGCAAATAATTCACCCCTCCACTTT.

The rearrangement links TRBV5-1 to TRBJ1-4; D perhaps matches TRBD1 (5 bases). Germline CDR1 and CDR2: SGHRS and YFSETQ. The CDR3 spans 15 residues. V was cut by 2 bases and J by 8 bases, with 16 bases left in between. CDR3 region: CASSFVGAKGEKLFF. The DNA of the CDR3 is TGCGCCAGCAGCTTCGTTGGGGCAAAGGGAGAAAAACTGTTTTTT.

This chain links TRBV28 with TRBJ2-1; D may match TRBD1 or TRBD2 (5 bases each). V lost 7 bases, J lost 7 bases, and 20 bases lay in between. Germline V gene sequence: CDR1 MDHEN, CDR2 SYDVKM. The CDR3 sequence is 15 residues long. CDR3 sequence (DNA): TGTGCCAGCACCCCCCGAGGGACCGCCCGGAATGAGCAGTTCTTC. This gives the protein CASTPRGTARNEQFF.

V and J are TRBV6-5 and TRBJ1-4; D uncertain. Germline V lookup: CDR1 MNHEY, CDR2 SVGAGI. V gave up 5 bases and J gave up 2 bases, with 9 bases separating them. The CDR3 runs to 14 residues. The CDR3 here is CASSPMSTNEKLFF. CDR3 in DNA: TGTGCCAGCAGTCCGATGAGCACTAATGAAAAACTGTTTTTT.

On this clone itself: At one end, the junction sequence differs from germline, possibly due to a read error. The chain combines TRBV7-3 with TRBJ2-6; D gene ambiguous. Germline lookup yields CDR1 SGHTA and CDR2 FQGTGA. The CDR3 totals 14 residues. CDR3 amino acids: CASSVTSGANVLTF. The CDR3 region has the DNA TGTGCCAGCAGCGTAACTTCTGGGGCCAACGTCCTGACTTTC.

The chain has TRBV5-1 and TRBJ2-7; weak D call: TRBD2 (6 bases). The V end was cut by 3 bases, the J end by 3 bases, with 7 bases between. The V gene's germline CDR1 is SGHRS and CDR2 YFSETQ. The CDR3 consists of 12 residues. The CDR3 coding sequence is TGCGCCAGCAGCTCGGAGGGCTACGAGCAGTACTTC. The encoded protein is CASSSEGYEQYF.

This chain connects TRBV27 to TRBJ2-3; 11 positions match TRBD2. The CDR3 consists of 19 residues. The germline CDR1 and CDR2 sequences are MNHEY and SMNVEV (reference sequence). With V trimmed by 0 bases and J by 0 bases, 8 bases remained unmatched. DNA of the CDR3: TGTGCCAGCAGTTTATCTCGTGGACTAGCGGGCCCGAGCACAGATACGCAGTATTTT. It translates to CASSLSRGLAGPSTDTQYF.

V usage is TRBV6-6 and J usage is TRBJ1-6; D uncertain. Per the germline V gene, CDR1 is MNHNY and CDR2 is SVGAGI (reference sequence). The V and J ends lost 2 bases and 9 bases respectively, with 17 bases between them. The CDR3 totals 16 residues. The CDR3 nucleotides are TGTGCCAGCAGTTACGCCCGTGCGGGTTCACCTTCACCCCTCCACTTT. It yields the protein CASSYARAGSPSPLHF.

The chain joins TRBV19 to TRBJ2-1; D possibly matches TRBD1 or TRBD2 (7 bases each). From germline, CDR1 is LNHDA and CDR2 SQIVND (reference sequence). This CDR3 has 15 residues. Trimming left V 4 bases short and J 7 bases short, with 17 bases between. The DNA for the CDR3 is TGTGCCAGTAGTAAGTGGGAGGGGGCGAGGAATGAGCAGTTCTTC. Translating gives CASSKWEGARNEQFF.

This clone was observed once. This chain links TRBV3-1 (or the pseudogene TRBV3-2) with TRBJ2-1, with D possibly matching TRBD1 (5 bases). CDR3 size: 12 residues. Germline V gives CDR1 LGHDT, CDR2 YNNKEL (reference sequence). V dropped 4 bases and J dropped 15 bases, with 16 bases sitting between them. The CDR3 region has the DNA TGTGCCAGCAGCCTGGTAGGGGCCCCAGGGTTCTTC. This encodes CASSLVGAPGFF.

The chain joins TRBV30 to TRBJ2-2; 9 nucleotides align to TRBD2. CDR3 length: 15 residues. Germline CDR1 and CDR2: GTSNPN and SVGIG (reference sequence). The ends lost 0 bases at V and 7 bases at J; junction bases unmatched: 6. CDR3 region: CAWSVRGRAVGELFF. CDR3 sequence (DNA): TGTGCCTGGAGTGTACGCGGGAGGGCGGTCGGGGAGCTGTTTTTT.

The count of this clone is one. The genes are TRBV19 and TRBJ2-1; 7 bases line up with TRBD1. The CDR3 runs to 16 residues. The germline CDR1 and CDR2 sequences are LNHDA and SQIVND (reference sequence). Trimming removed 5 bases from V and 7 bases from J; junction bases left unmatched: 14. The chain's CDR3 is CASSPSTGIGGNEQFF. For the CDR3, the DNA is TGTGCCAGTAGTCCATCGACAGGGATTGGTGGGAATGAGCAGTTCTTC.

J is TRBJ2-7 and V is TRBV7-9; 7 nucleotides match TRBD2. CDR1 SEHNR and CDR2 FQNEAQ come from the germline V gene (reference sequence). The CDR3 runs 12 residues. Germline trimming cut 3 bases from V and 4 bases from J; bases unmatched to any gene: 0. The CDR3 coding sequence is TGTGCCAGCAGCTTTAGCGGGTACGAGCAGTACTTC. As protein: CASSFSGYEQYF.

The V and J genes are TRBV27 and TRBJ1-2; D gene unclear. Looked up from germline, CDR1 is MNHEY and CDR2 is SMNVEV (reference sequence). V was clipped by 5 bases and J by 3 bases, with 16 bases between them. CDR3 length: 15 residues. CDR3 sequence (DNA): TGTGCCAGCAGTCCCTCCGGCAGGCCGCACTATGGCTACACCTTC. It encodes CASSPSGRPHYGYTF.

The V and J genes are TRBV6-1 and TRBJ1-1, with no clear D. Per the germline V gene, CDR1 is MNHNS and CDR2 is SASEGT. The CDR3 extends over 13 amino acids. V shed 2 bases and J shed 4 bases, with 8 bases lying between them. In DNA form, the CDR3 reads TGTGCCAGCAGTGAACGTGGCCTCACTGAAGCTTTCTTT. Translation gives CASSERGLTEAFF.

This sequence joins TRBV6-5 and TRBJ1-2; 7 nucleotides agree with TRBD1. The CDR3 has 14 amino acids. Looked up from germline, CDR1 is MNHEY and CDR2 is SVGAGI. V lost 2 bases, J lost 2 bases, and 2 bases stayed unmatched. The chain's CDR3 is CASSYVGQNYGYTF. CDR3 in DNA: TGTGCCAGCAGTTACGTGGGACAGAACTATGGCTACACCTTC.

The rearrangement uses TRBV5-1 and TRBJ1-5, with 10 bases identical to TRBD1. CDR1 SGHRS and CDR2 YFSETQ come from the germline V gene. The CDR3 extends over 16 amino acids. V was clipped by 4 bases and J by 5 bases; unmatched bases: 9. The CDR3 loop reads CASSPEGTGADQPQHF. For the CDR3, the DNA is TGCGCCAGCAGCCCGGAAGGGACAGGGGCTGATCAGCCCCAGCATTTT.

V is TRBV19 and J is TRBJ2-1; D is possibly TRBD2 (5 bases). The CDR3 is 16 residues long. In germline, CDR1 is LNHDA, CDR2 SQIVND (reference sequence). V was shortened by 5 bases and J by 7 bases, with 21 bases between the two germline ends. The CDR3 is CASSPRGSGDHNEQFF. The CDR3 bases are TGTGCCAGTAGTCCCCGAGGAAGCGGTGATCATAATGAGCAGTTCTTC.

The rearrangement links TRBV6-6 to TRBJ2-1, with a tentative D call TRBD1 (5 bases). The germline CDR1 and CDR2 sequences are MNHNY and SVGAGI (reference sequence). The CDR3 totals 13 residues. V lost 8 bases and J 9 bases, leaving 17 bases between the germline ends. This chain's CDR3 is CASGQGSFREQFF. Written as DNA, the CDR3 is TGTGCCAGCGGCCAGGGCTCGTTCCGTGAGCAGTTCTTC.

J is TRBJ1-2 and V is TRBV19, with 9 bases identical to TRBD1. This CDR3 comprises 14 residues. J was trimmed by 6 bases and V by 2 bases; bases with no gene match: 4. CDR1 LNHDA and CDR2 SQIVND come from the germline V gene (reference sequence). The CDR3 protein is CASSIPTGGDGYTF. DNA for the CDR3: TGTGCCAGTAGTATACCCACAGGGGGCGATGGCTACACCTTC. The full variable domain, in which reference TRBV19 and TRBJ1-2 provide the parts outside the CDR3, is DGGITQSPKYLFRKEGQNVTLSCEQNLNHDAMYWYRQDPGQGLRLIYYSQIVNDFQKGDIAEGYSVSREKKESFPLTVTSAQKNPTAFYLCASSIPTGGDGYTFGSGTRLTVV.

This chain's CDR3 is CASNVVGLGNSPLHF. CDR3 nucleotides: TGTGCCAGTAACGTGGTTGGTCTGGGAAATTCACCCCTCCACTTT. V gene TRBV19 combines with J gene TRBJ1-6; no firm D call. Germline CDR1 reads LNHDA; CDR2 reads SQIVND (reference sequence). V was pared by 7 bases and J by 7 bases, with 17 bases between. CDR3 size: 15 residues.

CDR3 in amino acids: CASSFAGPDRFSNQPQHF. CDR3 in DNA: TGTGCCAGCAGCTTCGCGGGTCCCGACAGGTTTAGCAATCAGCCCCAGCATTTT. The rearrangement uses TRBV7-9 and TRBJ1-5; possibly TRBD1 for D (6 bases). Deletions cut 3 bases from V and 0 bases from J, with 18 bases between. CDR1 SEHNR and CDR2 FQNEAQ come from the germline V gene (reference sequence). This CDR3 region has 18 residues.

The chain couples TRBV5-1 to TRBJ2-5; 15 bases map to TRBD2. Germline V gene sequence: CDR1 SGHRS, CDR2 YFSETQ. The CDR3 totals 15 residues. Trimming cost V 6 bases and J 4 bases; bases outside gene matches: 4. The CDR3 coding sequence is TGCGCCAGCACCGGACTAGCGGGAGGGTCAGAGACCCAGTACTTC. Protein: CASTGLAGGSETQYF.

The rearrangement links TRBV7-2 to TRBJ1-2, with 12 positions matching TRBD1. The CDR3 runs 16 residues. CDR1 and CDR2 from the germline V gene are SGHTA and FQGNSA. J was trimmed by 6 bases and V by 1 base; bases with no gene match: 6. In DNA, the CDR3 is TGTGCCAGCAGCTTAGGACCCGGGACAGGGGGCGATGGCTACACCTTC. Protein sequence: CASSLGPGTGGDGYTF.

The chain uses TRBV28 and TRBJ2-1, with D possibly being TRBD1 (6 bases). With 8 bases removed from V and 5 bases from J, the gap between germline ends came to 28 bases. Germline assignment: CDR1 MDHEN and CDR2 SYDVKM. The CDR3 is made up of 18 amino acids. CDR3 in DNA: TGTGCCAGCCTCTCTTCTCCCCTGGCAGGGGTCCTTGACAATGAGCAGTTCTTC. Protein: CASLSSPLAGVLDNEQFF.

This clone turned up a few times. This chain joins TRBV2 and TRBJ2-2, with 12 bases aligning to TRBD2. Germline CDR1 reads SNHLY; CDR2 reads FYNNEI. This CDR3 comprises 13 residues. V shed 9 bases and J 6 bases; nucleotides not matched to a gene: 2. The CDR3 region is CARASGRAGELFF. CDR3 in DNA: TGTGCCAGAGCTAGCGGGAGGGCCGGGGAGCTGTTTTTT.